This is a list of T cell receptor beta chains from one sample in a study of control samples from healthy donors and cancer patients. Assay used: immunoSEQ multiplex PCR; TCRdb lists only in-frame clones, some missing. The data show 80,000 to 100,000 clones, approximately 92% seen once. The material sequenced was blood. The receptors stem from a human donor in good health. The donor label of this sample is uncertain. Both conserved end residues are part of each CDR3. D genes are given only for firm matches. The listing skips clone size in some rows; elsewhere it reads once, few, many or a size class.

NA TRBJ1-3 NA TRBV30 CAWSGGVSGNTIYF TGTGCCTGGAGTGGGGGGGTCTCTGGAAACACCATATATTTT
NA TRBJ2-1 NA TRBV28 CASSLWGANEQFF TGTGCCAGCAGTTTGTGGGGAGCTAATGAGCAGTTCTTC
TRBD1 TRBJ2-7 NA TRBV30 CAWSTRGGSEQYF TGTGCCTGGAGTACCCGAGGGGGCTCCGAGCAGTACTTC
NA TRBJ2-5 NA TRBV5-1 CASSLRPGEKETQYF TGCGCCAGCAGCTTGCGACCGGGAGAGAAAGAGACCCAGTACTTC
NA TRBJ1-1 NA TRBV18 CASSPRGRGSNTEAFF TGTGCCAGCTCACCACGCGGCAGGGGATCTAACACTGAAGCTTTCTTT
NA TRBJ1-1 once TRBV4-3 CASSLSGRLTEAFF TGCGCCAGCAGCCTGTCGGGACGGCTCACTGAAGCTTTCTTT
NA TRBJ2-7 NA TRBV25-1 CASSDQRQGGDEQYF TGTGCCAGCAGTGATCAGCGACAGGGAGGGGACGAGCAGTACTTC
NA TRBJ1-2 once TRBV5-1 CASSLTANYGYTF TGCGCCAGCAGCTTGACAGCGAACTATGGCTACACCTTC
TRBD1 TRBJ2-3 NA TRBV27 CASSFLDRVKGTDTQYF TGTGCCAGCAGTTTTTTGGACAGGGTAAAGGGCACAGATACGCAGTATTTT
TRBD2 TRBJ2-7 NA TRBV7-8 CASGSGGVPVQQYF TGTGCCAGCGGCTCTGGGGGGGTCCCCGTCCAGCAGTACTTC
TRBD1 TRBJ1-1 NA TRBV18 CASSPSSTGEMNTEAFF TGTGCCAGCTCACCCTCCTCGACAGGGGAAATGAACACTGAAGCTTTCTTT
NA TRBJ2-3 NA TRBV7-2 CASSSTGDTQYF TGTGCCAGCAGTTCAACGGGGGATACGCAGTATTTT
TRBD1 TRBJ2-3 NA TRBV7-9 CASSLPRDRDPQYF TGTGCCAGCAGCTTACCCCGGGACAGGGATCCACAGTATTTT
NA TRBJ2-2 NA TRBV3-1/TRBV3-2 CASSQDGSSGELFF TGTGCCAGCAGCCAAGATGGGAGTTCCGGGGAGCTGTTTTTT
NA TRBJ2-7 once TRBV6-5 CASSYPKEGLYEQYF TGTGCCAGCAGTTACCCCAAGGAGGGTCTCTACGAGCAGTACTTC
NA TRBJ2-5 NA TRBV20-1 CSARAVETQYF TGCAGTGCTAGAGCAGTAGAGACCCAGTACTTC
NA TRBJ1-1 NA TRBV20-1 CSARENTEAFF TGCAGTGCCCGGGAGAACACTGAAGCTTTCTTT
TRBD2 TRBJ2-7 NA TRBV30 CAWNSGGAGHEQYF TGTGCCTGGAATAGCGGGGGGGCTGGCCACGAGCAGTACTTC
NA TRBJ1-5 NA TRBV6-2/TRBV6-3 CASSYSIQPQHF TGTGCCAGCAGTTACTCGATTCAGCCCCAGCATTTT
NA TRBJ1-1 NA TRBV7-3 CASSLGGSQGAFF TGTGCCAGCAGCCTAGGTGGGAGCCAGGGGGCTTTCTTT
NA TRBJ1-3 NA TRBV2 CASSEGTPGNTIYF TGTGCCAGCAGCGAAGGGACACCCGGAAACACCATATATTTT
NA TRBJ2-7 NA TRBV19 CATMGSSYEQYF TGTGCCACTATGGGCAGCTCCTACGAGCAGTACTTC
NA TRBJ2-3 NA TRBV5-5 CASSPSTDTQYF TGTGCCAGCAGTCCGAGCACAGATACGCAGTATTTT
TRBD2 TRBJ2-2 NA TRBV19 CASSIRPGGKAGELFF TGTGCCAGTAGTATCAGGCCCGGGGGGAAGGCCGGGGAGCTGTTTTTT
TRBD2 TRBJ2-1 NA TRBV5-5 CASSESGGSYNEQFF TGTGCCAGCAGCGAAAGCGGGGGGTCCTACAATGAGCAGTTCTTC
NA TRBJ2-5 NA TRBV4-3 CASSQAGRRMSETQYF TGCGCCAGCAGCCAAGCGGGGCGTAGGATGTCGGAGACCCAGTACTTC
NA TRBJ2-1 NA TRBV2 CATLRDSPQFF TGTGCCACCTTGCGCGACAGCCCGCAGTTCTTC
NA TRBJ2-7 NA TRBV5-1 CASSLGQGGYEQYF TGCGCCAGCAGCTTGGGTCAGGGGGGCTACGAGCAGTACTTC
TRBD1 TRBJ2-1 NA TRBV30 CAWSRQGDQIVQFF TGTGCCTGGAGTAGACAGGGGGACCAAATTGTGCAGTTCTTC
NA TRBJ2-1 NA TRBV29-1 CSVTRDREQFF TGCAGCGTTACCAGGGACCGTGAGCAGTTCTTC
NA TRBJ1-6 NA TRBV30 CAWSGRTWGASPLHF TGTGCCTGGAGTGGACGGACCTGGGGGGCTTCACCCCTCCACTTT
NA TRBJ1-2 once TRBV6-1 CASSDGLEGLRGYTF TGTGCCAGCAGTGATGGGTTAGAGGGGCTCCGTGGCTACACCTTC
NA TRBJ2-2 NA TRBV19 CASSIDTRGTGELFF TGTGCCAGTAGTATAGATACCAGGGGCACCGGGGAGCTGTTTTTT
NA TRBJ1-2 NA TRBV6-1 CASSQATGNYGYTF TGTGCCAGCAGTCAAGCAACAGGGAACTATGGCTACACCTTC
NA TRBJ1-2 once TRBV4-1 CASSQVSGGDGYTF TGCGCCAGCAGCCAAGTCTCGGGTGGGGATGGCTACACCTTC
NA TRBJ1-6 NA TRBV10-3 CAISAVSPGGSPLHF TGTGCCATCAGTGCCGTTAGTCCGGGGGGATCACCCCTCCACTTT
NA TRBJ2-2 once TRBV19 CASSTVPSTGELFF TGTGCCAGTTCCACTGTACCTTCCACCGGGGAGCTGTTTTTT
NA TRBJ2-3 NA TRBV3-1/TRBV3-2 CASSRTRDSTDTQYF TGTGCCAGCAGCCGGACACGGGACAGCACAGATACGCAGTATTTT
NA TRBJ2-2 once TRBV5-1 CASSKDNTGELFF TGCGCCAGCAGCAAAGACAACACCGGGGAGCTGTTTTTT
NA TRBJ2-2 NA TRBV30 CAWSALPGELFF TGTGCCTGGTCCGCCCTACCCGGGGAGCTGTTTTTT